The subject of this entry is one TCR beta chain. Its specificity is unknown. This specimen belongs to a study of vaccination and CD4 T cells after COVID-19. The overall study: There were six male and four female convalescents, and two of them were Hispanic. Study-wide results and caveats: Investigators enrolled relatively few convalescent patients and included no early post-infection timepoints.

TCRdb reanalysed the PCR reads using MiXCR and keeps one entry per CDR3 protein. The table has more than 20,000 distinct CDR3 sequences, under 65% seen once. The TCR sequence derives from a human donor who had recovered from COVID-19. This sample comprised CD4+ T cells from blood, obtained before SARS-CoV-2 vaccination.

The CDR3 region has the DNA TGCAGTGCTCAGGGGGCCAGGGGGGGGCCTGGGGCCAACGTCCTGACTTTC. This translates into CSAQGARGGPGANVLTF. The chain employs TRBV20-1 and TRBJ2-6; possible D gene TRBD1, 8 bases. Deletions cut 5 bases from V and 2 bases from J, with 19 bases between. Per the germline V gene, CDR1 is DFQATT and CDR2 is SNEGSKA (reference sequence). The CDR3 is 17 residues long.